These 14 T cell receptor beta chains were all obtained from the same sample, sequenced in a study of T cell repertoires in cytomegalovirus infection. From the reads, TCRdb called clonotypes with MiXCR, one entry per CDR3 protein. The sample holds 150,000 to 200,000 distinct CDR3 sequences, roughly 19% seen once. Sequencing was performed on PBMCs. The receptors derive from a human donor in good health (CMV status not recorded). Some clones in this sample may be carry-over from other donors' samples.

This clonotype was detected ten times or more. This chain joins TRBV19 and TRBJ1-6, with D unresolved. Germline CDR1 LNHDA, CDR2 SQIVND (reference sequence). Trimming took 6 bases from V and 6 from J, leaving 9 bases between them. This CDR3 spans 13 amino acids. CDR3 coding DNA: TGTGCCAGTAGAGGGCCGGGTAATTCACCCCTCCACTTT. It codes for CASRGPGNSPLHF.

This clonotype was detected a few times. The chain couples TRBV7-6 to TRBJ2-2; D call uncertain. V dropped 1 base and J dropped 4 bases, with 7 bases sitting between them. The CDR3 runs 14 residues. CDR1 is SGHVS and CDR2 is FNYEAQ in the germline V gene. CDR3 in DNA: TGTGCCAGCAGCTTAGTGCAAGCCACCGGGGAGCTGTTTTTT. Translated, it gives CASSLVQATGELFF.

This clonotype was observed at least ten times. This chain's CDR3 is CASSLQDTEAFF. The CDR3 nucleotides are TGTGCCAGCAGCTTACAGGACACTGAAGCTTTCTTT. V is TRBV3-1 and J is TRBJ1-1, with D maybe TRBD1 (5 bases). Germline V gene data show CDR1 as LGHDT and CDR2 as YNNKEL (reference sequence). V was clipped by 5 bases and J by 3 bases, with 7 bases between them. The length of the CDR3 is 12 residues.

The V and J genes are TRBV29-1 and TRBJ1-1; no clear D gene. V lost 6 bases and J 4 bases, leaving 18 bases between the germline ends. This CDR3 region has 14 residues. Germline V lookup: CDR1 SQVTM, CDR2 ANQGSEA. The CDR3 loop is CSVHRRMMLTEAFF. Here the CDR3 DNA reads TGCAGCGTCCACCGGCGCATGATGCTCACTGAAGCTTTCTTT.

The chain combines TRBV5-6 with TRBJ1-3; D gene uncertain. V lost 2 bases and J lost 0, with 6 bases in between. CDR3 size: 14 residues. CDR1 and CDR2 from the germline V gene are SGHDT and YYEEEE. The CDR3 nucleotides read TGTGCCAGCAGCTTCGGTAACTCTGGAAACACCATATATTTT. Translation gives CASSFGNSGNTIYF. Complete variable domain (other parts from reference TRBV5-6 and TRBJ1-3): DAGVTQSPTHLIKTRGQQVTLRCSPKSGHDTVSWYQQALGQGPQFIFQYYEEEERQRGNFPDRFSGHQFPNYSSELNVNALLLGDSALYLCASSFGNSGNTIYFGEGSWLTVV.

The chain carries TRBV2 and TRBJ1-6; D unclear. CDR3 length: 16 amino acids. In germline, CDR1 is SNHLY, CDR2 FYNNEI. V lost 4 bases and J lost 0, with 10 bases in between. In DNA, the CDR3 is TGTGCCAGCAGTGGGGATCCTGGCTCCTATAATTCACCCCTCCACTTT. Translated, it gives CASSGDPGSYNSPLHF.

This clonotype was seen only a few times. CDR3 DNA: TGTGCCAGCAGCTTAGTTTTCGGCGGGAATGAAAAACTGTTTTTT. This sequence encodes CASSLVFGGNEKLFF. The chain uses TRBV7-2 and TRBJ1-4, with D unclear. Trimming took off 1 base at V and 5 bases at J, with 11 bases between the two ends. Germline V gene data show CDR1 as SGHTA and CDR2 as FQGNSA. This CDR3 is 15 amino acids long. Based on the CDR3 plus reference TRBV7-2 and TRBJ1-4, the full variable domain is GAGVSQSPSNKVTEKGKDVELRCDPISGHTALYWYRQSLGQGLEFLIYFQGNSAPDKSGLPSDRFSAERTGGSVSTLTIQRTQQEDSAVYLCASSLVFGGNEKLFFGSGTQLSVL.

This chain connects TRBV20-1 to TRBJ2-2; D gene uncertain. Trimming took 1 base from V and 0 from J, leaving 21 bases between them. CDR3 length equals 19 residues. Germline assignment: CDR1 DFQATT and CDR2 SNEGSKA (reference sequence). CDR3 DNA sequence: TGCAGTGCTAGAGGACGGCAGCTTACCCCACGAACGAACACCGGGGAGCTGTTTTTT. This codes for CSARGRQLTPRTNTGELFF.

This clonotype has ten or more counts. The chain carries TRBV2 and TRBJ2-1; D is unresolved. The CDR3 length is 15 residues. V was cut by 7 bases and J by 0 bases, with 13 bases left in between. Germline CDR1 reads SNHLY; CDR2 reads FYNNEI. The CDR3 DNA follows: TGTGCCAGCAAATTCAGGCAACTCTCCTACAATGAGCAGTTCTTC. It specifies CASKFRQLSYNEQFF. Full variable domain (missing parts from reference TRBV2 and TRBJ2-1): EPEVTQTPSHQVTQMGQEVILRCVPISNHLYFYWYRQILGQKVEFLVSFYNNEISEKSEIFDDQFSVERPDGSNFTLKIRSTKLEDSAMYFCASKFRQLSYNEQFFGPGTRLTVL.

This chain uses TRBV28 with TRBJ2-7; 8 positions match TRBD2. The CDR3 covers 15 residues. J lost 7 bases, V lost 6 bases, and 14 bases had no gene match. Germline V CDR1 and CDR2: MDHEN, SYDVKM. This chain's CDR3 is CASSRERELSVEQYF. The DNA for the CDR3 is TGTGCCAGCAGCCGCGAGCGGGAGTTAAGCGTTGAGCAGTACTTC.

This clonotype was seen a handful of times. The V gene is TRBV29-1, the J gene TRBJ2-7, with 7 bases aligning to TRBD2. Germline V gene sequence: CDR1 SQVTM, CDR2 ANQGSEA. Germline trimming cut 7 bases from V and 0 bases from J; bases unmatched to any gene: 6. The CDR3 consists of 13 residues. This CDR3 reads CSAGGGNSYEQYF. Here the CDR3 DNA reads TGCAGCGCGGGGGGAGGGAACTCCTACGAGCAGTACTTC.

This chain joins TRBV7-6 and TRBJ2-1, with 9 positions matching TRBD1. V trimming: 6 bases; J trimming: 3 bases; junction bases outside the gene matches: 9. The length of the CDR3 is 16 residues. Germline values: CDR1 SGHVS, CDR2 FNYEAQ. The CDR3 here is CASSSPGDRDYNEQFF. CDR3 bases: TGTGCCAGCAGTTCCCCGGGGGACAGGGACTACAATGAGCAGTTCTTC.

The chain has TRBV18 and TRBJ1-2, with D possibly TRBD1 on 5 matching bases. This CDR3 is built from 16 residues. The V gene's germline CDR1 is KGHSH and CDR2 LQKENI. Trimming shortened V by 5 bases and J by 0 bases, and 16 bases separated the two germline ends. The CDR3 spells CASSDQGTPTNYGYTF. The CDR3 nucleotides are TGTGCCAGCTCAGACCAAGGGACTCCCACTAACTATGGCTACACCTTC. Full variable domain (remainder filled in from reference TRBV18 and TRBJ1-2): NAGVMQNPRHLVRRRGQEARLRCSPMKGHSHVYWYRQLPEEGLKFMVYLQKENIIDESGMPKERFSAEFPKEGPSILRIQQVVRGDSAAYFCASSDQGTPTNYGYTFGSGTRLTVV.

The chain links TRBV18 to TRBJ1-5; D perhaps matches TRBD1 (5 bases). The germline gives CDR1 KGHSH, CDR2 LQKENI. Trimming took off 6 bases at V and 4 bases at J, with 13 bases between the two ends. This CDR3 has 14 amino acids. The CDR3 is CASSQGGRNQPQHF. The DNA of the CDR3 is TGTGCCAGCTCTCAGGGTGGACGGAATCAGCCCCAGCATTTT.